Below are 23 T cell receptor beta chains sequenced from a single sample in a study of blood T cell repertoires in COVID-19. The table came from immunoSEQ multiplex PCR; TCRdb's copy has only in-frame clones and leaves some out. The sample gives hundreds of thousands of clones, around 87% of which show up once; roughly 2.1% is in the top ten. The sequenced sample consisted of peripheral blood. The source of these receptors is a woman aged 55-70 years with COVID-19, enrolled during active disease.

In regard to this clone: The sample contains more than one DNA sequence encoding this CDR3. The chain recombines TRBV7-9 with TRBJ1-2; 9 nucleotides agree with TRBD1. The germline CDR1 and CDR2 sequences are SEHNR and FQNEAQ (reference sequence). This CDR3 spans 12 amino acids. V was pared by 3 bases and J by 8 bases, with 1 base of the junction left unmatched. The CDR3 spells CASSLGTGGYTF. Written as DNA, the CDR3 is TGTGCCAGCAGCTTGGGGACAGGGGGCTACACCTTC.

CDR3 amino acids: CAASSTAPGKSQPQHF. The DNA of the CDR3 is TGTGCGGCATCCTCGACAGCACCCGGTAAGAGTCAGCCCCAGCATTTT. This sequence joins TRBV15 and TRBJ1-5, with a tentative D call TRBD1 (5 bases). The length of the CDR3 is 16 residues. Germline assignment: CDR1 LNHNV and CDR2 YYDKDF (reference sequence).

The chain has TRBV7-3 and TRBJ2-1, with 9 bases aligning to TRBD1. The CDR3 is made up of 14 amino acids. In germline, CDR1 is SGHTA, CDR2 FQGTGA. V was clipped by 8 bases and J by 8 bases; unmatched bases: 10. CDR3 sequence (DNA): TGTGCCAGCGCAGCCGGGACAGGGCATGATGAGCAGTTCTTC. It encodes CASAAGTGHDEQFF.

This chain connects TRBV6-2 or TRBV6-3 to TRBJ1-5; D gene ambiguous. CDR1 and CDR2 from the germline V gene are MNHEY and SVGEGT. The CDR3 spans 14 residues. With 2 bases removed from V and 0 bases from J, the gap between germline ends came to 5 bases. The CDR3 loop is CASSYSLSNQPQHF. The CDR3 DNA sequence: TGTGCCAGCAGTTACAGCCTTAGCAATCAGCCCCAGCATTTT.

The chain joins TRBV20-1 to TRBJ2-3; D is possibly TRBD1 (6 bases). Trimming stripped 6 bases from V and 6 bases from J, with 10 bases between. CDR3 size: 11 residues. Germline V CDR1 and CDR2: DFQATT, SNEGSKA (reference sequence). The chain's CDR3 is CSAKGGDTQYF. For the CDR3, the DNA is TGCAGTGCCAAAGGGGGTGATACGCAGTATTTT.

The rearrangement links TRBV6-1 to TRBJ2-2; D possibly corresponds to TRBD1 (7 bases). The V end was cut by 2 bases, the J end by 6 bases, with 10 bases between. This CDR3 region has 14 residues. Germline V gene sequence: CDR1 MNHNS, CDR2 SASEGT. This CDR3 is CASSEQGGAGELFF. In nucleotides, the CDR3 is TGTGCCAGCAGTGAACAGGGGGGCGCCGGGGAGCTGTTTTTT.

This chain connects TRBV9 to TRBJ1-5; D is perhaps TRBD1 (5 bases). V lost 3 bases to trimming and J lost 1 base, with 14 bases between them. This CDR3 region has 16 residues. The germline CDR1 and CDR2 sequences are SGDLS and YYNGEE. The DNA for the CDR3 is TGTGCCAGCAGCGACGGGGGAGGGTTGAGCAATCAGCCCCAGCATTTT. Its translation is CASSDGGGLSNQPQHF.

This CDR3 reads CASKVGNYGYTF. The CDR3 DNA reads as TGTGCCAGTAAGGTCGGGAACTATGGCTACACCTTC. The gene calls are TRBV19 and TRBJ1-2; no definite D call. The CDR3 sequence is 12 residues long. The V end was cut by 7 bases, the J end by 2 bases, with 8 bases between. CDR1 and CDR2 (germline): LNHDA, SQIVND (reference sequence). Variable domain in full (rest from reference TRBV19 and TRBJ1-2): DGGITQSPKYLFRKEGQNVTLSCEQNLNHDAMYWYRQDPGQGLRLIYYSQIVNDFQKGDIAEGYSVSREKKESFPLTVTSAQKNPTAFYLCASKVGNYGYTFGSGTRLTVV.

This clone occurred once. The chain links TRBV6-6 to TRBJ2-2, with D possibly matching TRBD2 (5 bases). V was cut by 6 bases and J by 0 bases, with 11 bases left in between. Germline-derived CDR1 and CDR2 are MNHNY and SVGAGI (reference sequence). This CDR3 has 15 amino acids. The CDR3 DNA reads as TGTGCCAGCAGCGCGGACTTCGCGAACACCGGGGAGCTGTTTTTT. It is translated as CASSADFANTGELFF.

V is TRBV7-6 and J is TRBJ2-7; 10 bases map to TRBD2. Germline trimming cut 5 bases from V and 2 bases from J; bases unmatched to any gene: 6. Germline V CDR1 and CDR2: SGHVS, FNYEAQ. CDR3 size: 15 residues. The CDR3 loop is CASSPVAGGTYEQYF. As DNA, the CDR3 is TGTGCCAGCAGCCCGGTAGCGGGGGGTACCTACGAGCAGTACTTC.

In its sample, this clone was seen many times. This chain connects TRBV15 to TRBJ2-2; 12 bases align to TRBD2. V lost 4 bases to trimming and J lost 3 bases; unmatched junction nucleotides: 12. The CDR3 is 19 amino acids. Looked up from germline, CDR1 is LNHNV and CDR2 is YYDKDF (reference sequence). CDR3 DNA sequence: TGTGCCACCAGCAAGACCTGGACTAGCGGGGCGGCTTACACCGGGGAGCTGTTTTTT. This gives the protein CATSKTWTSGAAYTGELFF. Variable domain in full (rest from reference TRBV15 and TRBJ2-2): DAMVIQNPRYQVTQFGKPVTLSCSQTLNHNVMYWYQQKSSQAPKLLFHYYDKDFNNEADTPDNFQSRRPNTSFCFLDIRSPGLGDTAMYLCATSKTWTSGAAYTGELFFGEGSRLTVL.

V usage is TRBV4-1 and J usage is TRBJ1-4; D may be TRBD1 (6 bases). Germline assignment: CDR1 MGHRA and CDR2 YSYEKL. The ends were cut back, 4 bases at V and 9 bases at J, with 18 bases in the middle. CDR3 length: 15 residues. CDR3 sequence reads: CASSRGGDTEKKLFF. The CDR3, as DNA: TGCGCCAGCAGCCGGGGTGGGGACACGGAAAAAAAACTGTTTTTT.

The chain links TRBV6-5 to TRBJ1-6; D is unresolved. The CDR3 is made up of 12 amino acids. Germline assignment: CDR1 MNHEY and CDR2 SVGAGI. V lost 4 bases and J lost 7, with 5 bases in between. CDR3 coding DNA: TGTGCCAGCAGTTTTAGAAATTCACCCCTCCACTTT. Amino acid sequence: CASSFRNSPLHF.

The chain links TRBV3-1 (or the pseudogene TRBV3-2) to TRBJ1-6, with 7 bases aligning to TRBD1. Germline V gene lookup returns CDR1 LGHDT and CDR2 YNNKEL (reference sequence). The CDR3 contains 17 residues. V lost 0 bases and J lost 10; bases outside the gene matches: 12. The CDR3 nucleotides read TGTGCCAGCAGCCAAGATCGGACAGGTGCCTTCAGATCACCCCTCCACTTT. This translates into CASSQDRTGAFRSPLHF.

CDR3 loop: CASSLGQKSTEAFF. DNA for the CDR3: TGTGCCAGCAGCTTGGGCCAGAAAAGCACTGAAGCTTTCTTT. The chain couples TRBV5-6 to TRBJ1-1; D not resolved. This CDR3 comprises 14 residues. Trimming left V 0 bases short and J 4 bases short, with 10 bases between. Germline-derived CDR1 and CDR2 are SGHDT and YYEEEE.

This chain uses TRBV18 with TRBJ1-1, with a possible D match to TRBD1 (5 bases). CDR1 and CDR2 (germline): KGHSH, LQKENI. Trimming cost V 3 bases and J 7 bases, with 9 bases left between them. This CDR3 is built from 12 residues. The CDR3 coding sequence is TGTGCCAGCTCACCCAGGACACTTGAAGCTTTCTTT. Translated, it gives CASSPRTLEAFF.

The chain carries TRBV4-1 and TRBJ1-5; the match to TRBD1 covers 12 bases. Germline-derived CDR1 and CDR2 are MGHRA and YSYEKL. J lost 7 bases, V lost 2 bases, and 12 bases had no gene match. The CDR3 has 18 amino acids. For the CDR3, the DNA is TGCGCCAGCAGCCAAACCTGGGGACAGGGGGCGCAAGGGCAGCCCCAGCATTTT. This encodes CASSQTWGQGAQGQPQHF.

The rearrangement links TRBV6-5 to TRBJ1-1, with 8 bases fitting TRBD1. This CDR3 is built from 14 residues. Per the germline V gene, CDR1 is MNHEY and CDR2 is SVGAGI. V was pared by 4 bases and J by 5 bases, with 6 bases of the junction left unmatched. CDR3 sequence (DNA): TGTGCCAGCAGTTTCCTCAGGGGGCCAACTGAAGCTTTCTTT. Its translation: CASSFLRGPTEAFF.

The chain recombines TRBV6-5 with TRBJ2-4; 8 bases align to TRBD2. Germline trimming cut 0 bases from V and 4 bases from J; bases unmatched to any gene: 2. The CDR3 is 15 residues long. Germline V gene sequence: CDR1 MNHEY, CDR2 SVGAGI. The CDR3 reads CASSYSRGGKNIQYF. The CDR3 DNA reads TGTGCCAGCAGTTACTCGCGCGGGGGGAAAAACATTCAGTACTTC.

This chain joins TRBV18 and TRBJ1-1; unclear D gene. CDR3 length: 15 amino acids. The V end was cut by 1 base, the J end by 1 base, with 10 bases between. Germline CDR1 reads KGHSH; CDR2 reads LQKENI. CDR3 amino acids: CASSPLGGPNTEAFF. As DNA, the CDR3 is TGTGCCAGCTCACCACTTGGAGGGCCGAACACTGAAGCTTTCTTT.

The gene calls are TRBV10-3 and TRBJ1-3; 9 nucleotides line up with TRBD1. V trimming: 6 bases; J trimming: 8 bases; junction bases outside the gene matches: 8. The germline CDR1 and CDR2 sequences are ENHRY and SYGVKD. CDR3 length equals 14 residues. CDR3 sequence: CAIRTMTGGDTIYF. In DNA form, the CDR3 reads TGTGCCATCAGAACGATGACAGGGGGTGACACCATATATTTT.

The genes are TRBV19 and TRBJ1-5; D is perhaps TRBD1 (5 bases). The CDR3 has 15 amino acids. Germline V gene sequence: CDR1 LNHDA, CDR2 SQIVND (reference sequence). The V end was cut by 5 bases, the J end by 7 bases, with 18 bases between. DNA of the CDR3: TGTGCCAGTAGTGGGGGGGAAAGGTTGGGGCAGCCCCAGCATTTT. Translating gives CASSGGERLGQPQHF.

This chain connects TRBV5-1 to TRBJ1-1; D might be TRBD1 (5 bases). CDR3 length equals 12 residues. The V gene lost 9 bases and the J gene lost 3 bases, with 12 bases spanning the gap. Germline V gene lookup returns CDR1 SGHRS and CDR2 YFSETQ. Here the CDR3 reads CATKTGDTEAFF. The CDR3 DNA reads as TGCGCCACAAAAACAGGAGACACTGAAGCTTTCTTT.